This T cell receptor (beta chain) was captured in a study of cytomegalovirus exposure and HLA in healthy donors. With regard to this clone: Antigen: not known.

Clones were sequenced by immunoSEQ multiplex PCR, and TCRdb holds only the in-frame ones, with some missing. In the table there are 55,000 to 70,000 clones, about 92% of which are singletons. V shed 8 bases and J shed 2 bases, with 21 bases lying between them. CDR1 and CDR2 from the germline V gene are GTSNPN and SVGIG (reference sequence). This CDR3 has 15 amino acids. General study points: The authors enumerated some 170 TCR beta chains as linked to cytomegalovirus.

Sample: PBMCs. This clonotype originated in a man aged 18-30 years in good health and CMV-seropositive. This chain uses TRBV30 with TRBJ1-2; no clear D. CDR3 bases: TGTGCCGGCCAACCGGACTTGCCGTCAAACTATGGCTACACCTTC. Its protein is CAGQPDLPSNYGYTF.